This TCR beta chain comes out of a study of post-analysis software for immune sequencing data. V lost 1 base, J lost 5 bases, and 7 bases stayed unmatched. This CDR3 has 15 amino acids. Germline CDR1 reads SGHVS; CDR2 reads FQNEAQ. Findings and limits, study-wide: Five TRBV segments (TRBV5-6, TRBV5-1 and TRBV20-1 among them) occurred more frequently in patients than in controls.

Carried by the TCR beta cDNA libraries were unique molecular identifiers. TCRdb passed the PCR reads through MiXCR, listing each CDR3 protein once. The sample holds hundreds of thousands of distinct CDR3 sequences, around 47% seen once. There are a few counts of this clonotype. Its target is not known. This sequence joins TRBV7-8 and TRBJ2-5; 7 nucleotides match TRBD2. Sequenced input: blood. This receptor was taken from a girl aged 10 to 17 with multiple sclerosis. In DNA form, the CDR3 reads TGTGCCAGCAGCTTAGAGCCTAGCGGTGGGGAGACCCAGTACTTC. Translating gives CASSLEPSGGETQYF.